Only a few counts were recorded for the clone carrying this TCR beta chain. Its matching antigen is unknown. This sample is part of a study of blood T cells in healthy people across ages. Study-level points and caveats: Naive T cell percentage strongly correlated with TCR beta diversity. TCR beta diversity per million T cells fell roughly linearly with age.

Whenever a sample was processed, at least 6 million PBMCs were isolated. A second roughly 6 to 11 cycle PCR used barcoded and J-beta primers. TCRdb recomputed calls from the 5' RACE reads with MiXCR, one row per CDR3 protein. Of some 1,000,000 distinct CDR3 sequences listed, approximately 25% are singletons. The CDR3 contains 15 residues. Germline V CDR1 and CDR2: SEHNR, FQNEAQ (reference sequence). Trimming removed 2 bases from V and 3 bases from J, with 10 bases in between. These same data were also listed under a study on T cells of mothers and their children. That investigation notes: Similar thymic selection effects on TCR recombination output appear in pairs, both related and unrelated.

Sequenced input: blood. This sequence was found in a girl aged 2-10 years in good health. This chain links TRBV7-9 with TRBJ2-2; possible D gene TRBD2, 6 bases. The CDR3 region has the DNA TGTGCCAGCAGCTTACCACTAGCTGACACCGGGGAGCTGTTTTTT. It codes for CASSLPLADTGELFF.